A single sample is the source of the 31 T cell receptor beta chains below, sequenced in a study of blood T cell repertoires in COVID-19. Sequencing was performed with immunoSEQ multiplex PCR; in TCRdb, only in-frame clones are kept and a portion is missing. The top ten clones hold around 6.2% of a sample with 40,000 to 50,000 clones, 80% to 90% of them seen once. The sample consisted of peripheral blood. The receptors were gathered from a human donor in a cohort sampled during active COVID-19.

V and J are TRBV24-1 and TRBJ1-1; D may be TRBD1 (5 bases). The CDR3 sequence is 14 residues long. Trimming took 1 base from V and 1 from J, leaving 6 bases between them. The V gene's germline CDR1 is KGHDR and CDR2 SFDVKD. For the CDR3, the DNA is TGTGCCACCAGTGATTTCCAGGGGAACACTGAAGCTTTCTTT. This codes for CATSDFQGNTEAFF.

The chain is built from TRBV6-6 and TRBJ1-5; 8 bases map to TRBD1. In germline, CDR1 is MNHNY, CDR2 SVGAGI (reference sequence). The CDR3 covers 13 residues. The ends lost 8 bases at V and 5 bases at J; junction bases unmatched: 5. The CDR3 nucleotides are TGTGCCAGCGTTCAACAGGGGGATCAGCCCCAGCATTTT. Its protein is CASVQQGDQPQHF.

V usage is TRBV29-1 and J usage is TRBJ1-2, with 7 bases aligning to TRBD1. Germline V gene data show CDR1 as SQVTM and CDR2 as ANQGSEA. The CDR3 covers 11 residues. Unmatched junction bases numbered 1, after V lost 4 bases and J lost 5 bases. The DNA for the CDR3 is TGCAGCGTTGCCAGGGGGTATGGCTACACCTTC. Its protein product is CSVARGYGYTF.

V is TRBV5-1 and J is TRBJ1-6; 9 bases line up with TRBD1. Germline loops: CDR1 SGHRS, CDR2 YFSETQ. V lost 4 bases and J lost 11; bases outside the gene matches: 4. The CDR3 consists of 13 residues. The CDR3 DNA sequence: TGCGCCAGCAGCCTCGGGACAGGGCCACCCCTCCACTTT. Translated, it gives CASSLGTGPPLHF.

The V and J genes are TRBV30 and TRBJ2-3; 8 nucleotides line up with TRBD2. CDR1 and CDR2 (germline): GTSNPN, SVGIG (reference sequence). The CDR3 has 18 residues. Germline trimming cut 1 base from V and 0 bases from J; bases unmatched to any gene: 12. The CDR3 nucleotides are TGTGCCTGGAGTGCCCTCGGGGGGGGTGGCGAGAGCACAGATACGCAGTATTTT. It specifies CAWSALGGGGESTDTQYF.

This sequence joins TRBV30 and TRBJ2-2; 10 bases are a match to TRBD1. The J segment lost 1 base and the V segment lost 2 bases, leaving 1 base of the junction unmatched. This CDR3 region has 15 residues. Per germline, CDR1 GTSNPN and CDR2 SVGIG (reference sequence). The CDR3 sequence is CAWSRDRGNTGELFF. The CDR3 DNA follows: TGTGCCTGGAGTCGGGACAGGGGGAACACCGGGGAGCTGTTTTTT. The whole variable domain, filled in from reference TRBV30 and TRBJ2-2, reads SQTIHQWPATLVQPVGSPLSLECTVEGTSNPNLYWYRQAAGRGLQLLFYSVGIGQISSEVPQNLSASRPQDRQFILSSKKLLLSDSGFYLCAWSRDRGNTGELFFGEGSRLTVL.

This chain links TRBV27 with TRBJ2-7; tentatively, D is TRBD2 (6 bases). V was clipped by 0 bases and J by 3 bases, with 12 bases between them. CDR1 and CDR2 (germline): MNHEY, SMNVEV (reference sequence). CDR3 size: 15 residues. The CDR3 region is CASSLSTGLYYEQYF. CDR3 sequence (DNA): TGTGCCAGCAGTTTATCCACGGGACTCTACTACGAGCAGTACTTC.

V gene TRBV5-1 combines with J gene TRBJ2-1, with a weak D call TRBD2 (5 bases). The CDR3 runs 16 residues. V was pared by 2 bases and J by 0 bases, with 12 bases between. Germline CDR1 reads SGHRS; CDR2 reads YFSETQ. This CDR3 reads CASSFLGGGSYNEQFF. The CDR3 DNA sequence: TGCGCCAGCAGCTTTCTCGGAGGTGGCTCCTACAATGAGCAGTTCTTC.

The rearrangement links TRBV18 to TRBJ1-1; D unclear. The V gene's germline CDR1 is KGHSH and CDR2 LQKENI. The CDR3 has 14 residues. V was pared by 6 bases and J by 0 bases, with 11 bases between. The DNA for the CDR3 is TGTGCCAGCTCCCAAGCCCTCATGAACACTGAAGCTTTCTTT. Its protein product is CASSQALMNTEAFF.

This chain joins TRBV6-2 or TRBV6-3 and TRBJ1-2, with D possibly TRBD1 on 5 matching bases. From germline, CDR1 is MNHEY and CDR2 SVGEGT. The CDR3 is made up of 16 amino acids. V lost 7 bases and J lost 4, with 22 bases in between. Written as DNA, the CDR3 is TGTGCCAGCACCCCGAGACCCGCGGACATTACCTATGGCTACACCTTC. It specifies CASTPRPADITYGYTF.

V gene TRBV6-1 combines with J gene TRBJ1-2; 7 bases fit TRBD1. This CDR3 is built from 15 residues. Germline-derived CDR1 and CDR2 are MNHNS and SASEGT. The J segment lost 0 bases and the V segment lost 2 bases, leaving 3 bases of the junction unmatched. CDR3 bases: TGTGCCAGCAGTGAATTGGGACAGACTAACTATGGCTACACCTTC. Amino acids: CASSELGQTNYGYTF.

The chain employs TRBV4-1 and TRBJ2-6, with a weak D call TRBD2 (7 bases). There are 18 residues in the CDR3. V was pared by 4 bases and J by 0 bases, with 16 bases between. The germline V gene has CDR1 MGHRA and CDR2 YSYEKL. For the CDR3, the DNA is TGCGCCAGCAGCCGCCTGAAGGGGGGGGCCTCTGGGGCCAACGTCCTGACTTTC. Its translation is CASSRLKGGASGANVLTF.

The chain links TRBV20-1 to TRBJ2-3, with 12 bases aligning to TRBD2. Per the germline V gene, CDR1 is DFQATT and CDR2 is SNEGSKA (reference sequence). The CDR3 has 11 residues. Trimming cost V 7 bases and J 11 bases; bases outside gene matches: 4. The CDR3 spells CSVTSGSKQYF. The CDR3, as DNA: TGCAGTGTGACTAGCGGGAGCAAGCAGTATTTT.

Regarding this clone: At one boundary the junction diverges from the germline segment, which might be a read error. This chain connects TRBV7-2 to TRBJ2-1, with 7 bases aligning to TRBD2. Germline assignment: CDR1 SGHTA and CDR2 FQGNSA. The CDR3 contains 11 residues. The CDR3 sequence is CASSLVGLEVF. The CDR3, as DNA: TGTGCCAGCAGCTTAGTAGGACTAGAGGTCTTC.

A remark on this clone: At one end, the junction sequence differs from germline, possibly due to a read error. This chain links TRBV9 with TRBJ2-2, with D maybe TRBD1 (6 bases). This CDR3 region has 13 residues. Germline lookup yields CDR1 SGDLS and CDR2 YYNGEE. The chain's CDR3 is CASSVGKEGGLFF. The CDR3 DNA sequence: TGTGCCAGCAGCGTAGGGAAAGAAGGGGGGCTGTTTTTT.

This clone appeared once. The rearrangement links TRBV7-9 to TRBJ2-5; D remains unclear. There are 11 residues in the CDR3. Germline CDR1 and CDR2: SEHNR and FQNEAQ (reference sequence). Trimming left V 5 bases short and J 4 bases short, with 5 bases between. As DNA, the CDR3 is TGTGCCAGCAGCCCCGGAGAGACCCAGTACTTC. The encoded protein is CASSPGETQYF.

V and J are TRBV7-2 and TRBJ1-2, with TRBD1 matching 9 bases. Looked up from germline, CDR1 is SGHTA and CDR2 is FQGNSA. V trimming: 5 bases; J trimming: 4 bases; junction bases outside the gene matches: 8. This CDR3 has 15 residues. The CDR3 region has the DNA TGTGCCAGCAGCGTAACAGGGGGCGCGGGCTATGGCTACACCTTC. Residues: CASSVTGGAGYGYTF. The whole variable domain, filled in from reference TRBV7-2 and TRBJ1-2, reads GAGVSQSPSNKVTEKGKDVELRCDPISGHTALYWYRQSLGQGLEFLIYFQGNSAPDKSGLPSDRFSAERTGGSVSTLTIQRTQQEDSAVYLCASSVTGGAGYGYTFGSGTRLTVV.

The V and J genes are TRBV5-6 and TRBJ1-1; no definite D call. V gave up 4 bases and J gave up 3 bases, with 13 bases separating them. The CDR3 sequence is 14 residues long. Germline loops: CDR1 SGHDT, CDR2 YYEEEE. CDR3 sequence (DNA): TGTGCCAGCAGCGTGGGTTGGGGAGACACTGAAGCTTTCTTT. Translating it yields CASSVGWGDTEAFF.

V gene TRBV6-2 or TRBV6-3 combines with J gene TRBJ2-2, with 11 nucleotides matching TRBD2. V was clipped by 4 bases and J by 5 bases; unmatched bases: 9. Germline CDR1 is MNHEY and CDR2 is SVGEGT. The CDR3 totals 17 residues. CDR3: CASSSPMTSGDTGELFF. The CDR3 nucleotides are TGTGCCAGCAGTTCTCCCATGACTAGCGGGGATACCGGGGAGCTGTTTTTT.

CDR3 DNA sequence: TGTGCCAGCAGCCGGGGACAGGCGCAGGAGACCCAGTACTTC. Protein sequence: CASSRGQAQETQYF. The J gene is TRBJ2-5, the V gene TRBV7-2, with 8 positions matching TRBD1. This CDR3 has 14 residues. Germline CDR1 reads SGHTA; CDR2 reads FQGNSA. Trimming removed 5 bases from V and 5 bases from J; junction bases left unmatched: 7.

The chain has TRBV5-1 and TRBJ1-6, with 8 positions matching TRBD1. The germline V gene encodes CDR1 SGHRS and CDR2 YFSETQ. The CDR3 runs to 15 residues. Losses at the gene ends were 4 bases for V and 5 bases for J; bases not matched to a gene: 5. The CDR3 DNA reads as TGCGCCAGCAGCCAGACGACAGGGGATAATTCACCCCTCCACTTT. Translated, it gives CASSQTTGDNSPLHF.

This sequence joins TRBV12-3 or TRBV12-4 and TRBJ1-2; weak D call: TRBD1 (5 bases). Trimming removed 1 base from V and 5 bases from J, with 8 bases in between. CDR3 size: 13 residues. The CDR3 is CASSLGGVYGYTF. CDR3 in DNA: TGTGCCAGCAGTTTAGGGGGGGTTTATGGCTACACCTTC.

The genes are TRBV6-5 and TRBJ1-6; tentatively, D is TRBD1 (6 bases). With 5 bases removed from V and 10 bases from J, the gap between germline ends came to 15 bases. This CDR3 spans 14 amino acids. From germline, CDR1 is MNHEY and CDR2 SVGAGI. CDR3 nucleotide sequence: TGTGCCAGCAGTCTAGGGGACATAAGCTCACCCCTCCACTTT. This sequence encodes CASSLGDISSPLHF.

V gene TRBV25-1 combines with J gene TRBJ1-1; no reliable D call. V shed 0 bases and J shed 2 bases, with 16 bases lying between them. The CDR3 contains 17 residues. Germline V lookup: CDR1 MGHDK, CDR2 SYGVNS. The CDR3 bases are TGTGCCAGCAGTGAATATAAGGGTGGAGGGCTAAACACTGAAGCTTTCTTT. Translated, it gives CASSEYKGGGLNTEAFF. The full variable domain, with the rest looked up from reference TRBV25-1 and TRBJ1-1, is EADIYQTPRYLVIGTGKKITLECSQTMGHDKMYWYQQDPGMELHLIHYSYGVNSTEKGDLSSESTVSRIRTEHFPLTLESARPSHTSQYLCASSEYKGGGLNTEAFFGQGTRLTVV.

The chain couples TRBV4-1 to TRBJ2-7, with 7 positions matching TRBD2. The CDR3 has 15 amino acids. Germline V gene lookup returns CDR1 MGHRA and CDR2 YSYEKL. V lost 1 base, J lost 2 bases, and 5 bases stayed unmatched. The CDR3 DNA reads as TGCGCCAGCAGCCAAGGTACGAGCGGGGCCTACGAGCAGTACTTC. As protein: CASSQGTSGAYEQYF.

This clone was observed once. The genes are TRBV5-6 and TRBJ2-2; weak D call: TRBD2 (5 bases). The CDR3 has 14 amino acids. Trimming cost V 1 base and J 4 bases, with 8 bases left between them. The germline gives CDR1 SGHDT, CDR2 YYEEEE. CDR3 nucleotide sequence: TGTGCCAGCAGCTTGCTGAGGGTCACCGGGGAGCTGTTTTTT. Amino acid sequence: CASSLLRVTGELFF.

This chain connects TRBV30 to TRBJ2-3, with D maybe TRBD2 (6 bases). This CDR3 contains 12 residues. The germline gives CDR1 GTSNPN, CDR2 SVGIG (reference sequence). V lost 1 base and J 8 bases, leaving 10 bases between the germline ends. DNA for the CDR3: TGTGCCTGGAGTGGTGTCGGGGGTACGCAGTATTTT. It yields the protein CAWSGVGGTQYF.

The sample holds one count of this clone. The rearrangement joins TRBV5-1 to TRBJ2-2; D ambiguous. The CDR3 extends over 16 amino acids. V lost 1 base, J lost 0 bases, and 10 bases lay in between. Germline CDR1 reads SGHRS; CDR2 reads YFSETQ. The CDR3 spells CASSLSYIANTGELFF. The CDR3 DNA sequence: TGCGCCAGCAGCTTGTCGTATATCGCGAACACCGGGGAGCTGTTTTTT.

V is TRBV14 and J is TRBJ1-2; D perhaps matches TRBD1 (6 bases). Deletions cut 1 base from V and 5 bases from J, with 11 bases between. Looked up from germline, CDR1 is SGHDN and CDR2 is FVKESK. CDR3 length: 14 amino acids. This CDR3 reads CASSQVVGAYGYTF. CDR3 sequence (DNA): TGTGCCAGCAGCCAAGTTGTGGGGGCGTATGGCTACACCTTC.

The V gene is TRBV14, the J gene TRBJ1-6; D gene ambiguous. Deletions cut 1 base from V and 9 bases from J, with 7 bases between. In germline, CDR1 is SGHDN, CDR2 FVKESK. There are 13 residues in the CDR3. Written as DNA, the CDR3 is TGTGCCAGCAGCCAAGTTCAAGCTTCACCCCTCCACTTT. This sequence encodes CASSQVQASPLHF.

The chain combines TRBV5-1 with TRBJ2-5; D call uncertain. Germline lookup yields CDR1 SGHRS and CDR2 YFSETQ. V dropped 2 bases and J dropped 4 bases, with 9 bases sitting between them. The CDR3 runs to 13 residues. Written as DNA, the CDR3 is TGCGCCAGCAGCTTTTCTTCAGGAGAGACCCAGTACTTC. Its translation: CASSFSSGETQYF.